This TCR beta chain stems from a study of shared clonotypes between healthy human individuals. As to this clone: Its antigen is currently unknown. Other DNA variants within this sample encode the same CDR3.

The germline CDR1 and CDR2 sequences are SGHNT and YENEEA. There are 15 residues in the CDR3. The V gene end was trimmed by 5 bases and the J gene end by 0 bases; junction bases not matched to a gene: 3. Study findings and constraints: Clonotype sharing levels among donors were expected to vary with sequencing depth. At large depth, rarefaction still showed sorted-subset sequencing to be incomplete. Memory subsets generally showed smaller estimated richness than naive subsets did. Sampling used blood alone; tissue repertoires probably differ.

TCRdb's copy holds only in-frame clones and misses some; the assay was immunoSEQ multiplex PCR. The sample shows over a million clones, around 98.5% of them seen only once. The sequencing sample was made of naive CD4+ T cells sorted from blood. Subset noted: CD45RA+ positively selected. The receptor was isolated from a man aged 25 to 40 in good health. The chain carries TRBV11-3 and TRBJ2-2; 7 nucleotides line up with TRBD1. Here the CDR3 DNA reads TGTGCCAGCAGCCCCGGGACAGCGAACACCGGGGAGCTGTTTTTT. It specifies CASSPGTANTGELFF.